A single sample is the source of the 25 T cell receptor beta chains below, sequenced in a study of radiotherapy plus CTLA-4 blockade in lung cancer. Clones were sequenced by immunoSEQ multiplex PCR, and TCRdb holds only the in-frame ones, with some missing. Here the sample spans around 49,000 clones, 80% to 90% being singletons. This specimen consisted of peripheral blood, obtained from a patient treated with radiotherapy plus ipilimumab. The receptors derive from a human donor with non-small cell lung cancer whose response to radiotherapy plus ipilimumab could not be evaluated.

The chain links TRBV28 to TRBJ2-3; 10 positions agree with TRBD2. The V gene's germline CDR1 is MDHEN and CDR2 SYDVKM. The CDR3 contains 16 residues. V trimming: 5 bases; J trimming: 0 bases; junction bases outside the gene matches: 5. The CDR3 spells CASSPLAGVSTDTQYF. In DNA form, the CDR3 reads TGTGCCAGCAGTCCCCTAGCGGGGGTTAGCACAGATACGCAGTATTTT. Complete variable domain (other parts from reference TRBV28 and TRBJ2-3): DVKVTQSSRYLVKRTGEKVFLECVQDMDHENMFWYRQDPGLGLRLIYFSYDVKMKEKGDIPEGYSVSREKKERFSLILESASTNQTSMYLCASSPLAGVSTDTQYFGPGTRLTVL.

This rearrangement joins TRBV28 to TRBJ1-5, with 9 bases fitting TRBD1. Per the germline V gene, CDR1 is MDHEN and CDR2 is SYDVKM. With V trimmed by 6 bases and J by 7 bases, 10 bases remained unmatched. The CDR3 extends over 15 amino acids. The CDR3 sequence is CASRDTTGGYQPQHF. CDR3 nucleotide sequence: TGTGCCAGCAGAGATACGACAGGGGGATACCAGCCCCAGCATTTT.

The V call is TRBV5-1, the J call TRBJ2-2; no clear D gene. The CDR3 runs to 14 residues. Germline loops: CDR1 SGHRS, CDR2 YFSETQ. Trimming removed 0 bases from V and 3 bases from J, with 6 bases in between. For the CDR3, the DNA is TGCGCCAGCAGCTTGGATAGTTACACCGGGGAGCTGTTTTTT. Amino acid sequence: CASSLDSYTGELFF.

The chain uses TRBV28 and TRBJ2-7, with 9 bases fitting TRBD1. V lost 5 bases and J lost 4; bases outside the gene matches: 6. Per germline, CDR1 MDHEN and CDR2 SYDVKM. The CDR3 covers 14 residues. In nucleotides, the CDR3 is TGTGCCAGCAGTCCTCACAGGGGGCAATACGAGCAGTACTTC. Translation: CASSPHRGQYEQYF.

CDR3 region: CASSPNYPGAGIYEQYF. In DNA, the CDR3 is TGTGCCAGCAGCCCAAATTATCCAGGGGCAGGTATCTACGAGCAGTACTTC. V and J are TRBV7-6 and TRBJ2-7; a possible D gene is TRBD1 (6 bases). There are 17 residues in the CDR3. V was pared by 5 bases and J by 3 bases, with 23 bases between. Germline CDR1 reads SGHVS; CDR2 reads FNYEAQ.

The V gene is TRBV30, the J gene TRBJ1-1; D might be TRBD1 (5 bases). CDR3 length: 15 residues. Trimming removed 5 bases at V and 5 bases at J, with 21 bases between. The germline CDR1 and CDR2 sequences are GTSNPN and SVGIG (reference sequence). The CDR3 reads CAWALKGRAGTEAFF. CDR3 coding DNA: TGTGCCTGGGCTCTTAAGGGCAGGGCTGGGACTGAAGCTTTCTTT.

This sequence joins TRBV11-2 and TRBJ2-1, with 10 positions matching TRBD2. With V trimmed by 1 base and J by 9 bases, 6 bases remained unmatched. CDR1 and CDR2 from the germline V gene are SGHAT and FQNNGV. The CDR3 totals 15 residues. DNA for the CDR3: TGTGCCAGCAGCTTAGGGCTAGCGGGAGCCCCTGAGCAGTTCTTC. Its protein product is CASSLGLAGAPEQFF.

V usage is TRBV7-6 and J usage is TRBJ2-3, with 9 nucleotides matching TRBD1. The ends lost 5 bases at V and 1 base at J; junction bases unmatched: 4. CDR3 length: 15 residues. The germline V gene encodes CDR1 SGHVS and CDR2 FNYEAQ. The chain's CDR3 is CASSLNRGRTDTQYF. The CDR3 nucleotides read TGTGCCAGCAGCCTTAACAGGGGGCGCACAGATACGCAGTATTTT.

There are a few counts of this clone. The chain has TRBV7-3 and TRBJ2-1; D is uncertain. CDR1 and CDR2 (germline): SGHTA, FQGTGA. Deletions cut 5 bases from V and 5 bases from J, with 16 bases between. CDR3 length: 15 residues. The CDR3 here is CASSRSPGTHNEQFF. CDR3 DNA: TGTGCCAGCAGCCGAAGCCCAGGTACACACAATGAGCAGTTCTTC.

The chain has TRBV14 and TRBJ2-1, with D possibly being TRBD2 (6 bases). V lost 5 bases, J lost 2 bases, and 13 bases lay in between. This CDR3 has 15 residues. Germline lookup yields CDR1 SGHDN and CDR2 FVKESK. The CDR3, as DNA: TGTGCCAGCAGCGCAACTAGCCTTACCTACAATGAGCAGTTCTTC. Translating it yields CASSATSLTYNEQFF.

The chain has TRBV14 and TRBJ1-2; D is unresolved. This CDR3 is built from 19 residues. V lost 6 bases to trimming and J lost 2 bases, with 28 bases between them. Per the germline V gene, CDR1 is SGHDN and CDR2 is FVKESK. In nucleotides, the CDR3 is TGTGCCAGCAGATTAGGCGACACCCACATATGCCTGGTAAACTATGGCTACACCTTC. It is translated as CASRLGDTHICLVNYGYTF. Using reference TRBV14 and TRBJ1-2 for the parts outside the CDR3, the full variable domain is EAGVTQFPSHSVIEKGQTVTLRCDPISGHDNLYWYRRVMGKEIKFLLHFVKESKQDESGMPNNRFLAERTGGTYSTLKVQPAELEDSGVYFCASRLGDTHICLVNYGYTFGSGTRLTVV.

The chain recombines TRBV28 with TRBJ1-2, with 8 bases aligning to TRBD1. The V gene end was trimmed by 5 bases and the J gene end by 10 bases; junction bases not matched to a gene: 3. The CDR3 totals 11 residues. CDR1 and CDR2 from the germline V gene are MDHEN and SYDVKM. CDR3 amino acids: CASSLGQDYTF. The CDR3 bases are TGTGCCAGCAGTCTGGGACAGGACTACACCTTC.

The chain has TRBV29-1 and TRBJ2-7; 10 bases fit TRBD1. Germline CDR1 SQVTM, CDR2 ANQGSEA. V dropped 2 bases and J dropped 4; count of bases not matched to a gene: 2. The CDR3 runs to 13 residues. The CDR3 DNA reads as TGCAGCGTTGAACCGGGACAGGGGTACGAGCAGTACTTC. Translation: CSVEPGQGYEQYF.

The chain has TRBV29-1 and TRBJ2-3, with TRBD1 matching over 7 bases. V shed 7 bases, J shed 2 bases, and the junction held 12 bases outside the gene matches. CDR3 size: 15 residues. Germline lookup yields CDR1 SQVTM and CDR2 ANQGSEA. The CDR3 loop reads CSAEIEGGHTDTQYF. In nucleotides, the CDR3 is TGCAGCGCCGAGATAGAAGGGGGCCACACAGATACGCAGTATTTT.

By share, this clone ranks as medium-sized. The genes are TRBV28 and TRBJ2-6; the D gene is possibly TRBD1 (5 bases). In germline, CDR1 is MDHEN, CDR2 SYDVKM. The V end lost 3 bases, the J end lost 4 bases, and 13 bases lay between the germline ends. There are 16 residues in the CDR3. The CDR3 loop reads CASSFFGTGGANVLTF. DNA of the CDR3: TGTGCCAGCAGTTTCTTCGGAACAGGCGGGGCCAACGTCCTGACTTTC. The full variable domain, with the rest looked up from reference TRBV28 and TRBJ2-6, is DVKVTQSSRYLVKRTGEKVFLECVQDMDHENMFWYRQDPGLGLRLIYFSYDVKMKEKGDIPEGYSVSREKKERFSLILESASTNQTSMYLCASSFFGTGGANVLTFGAGSRLTVL.

In its sample, this clone was seen a few times. The J gene is TRBJ2-3, the V gene TRBV7-9; 13 positions agree with TRBD2. The germline CDR1 and CDR2 sequences are SEHNR and FQNEAQ (reference sequence). The J segment lost 0 bases and the V segment lost 3 bases, leaving 6 bases of the junction unmatched. The CDR3 spans 18 residues. CDR3 in DNA: TGTGCCAGCAGCTTCGGACTAGCGGGAGAAAAGAGCACAGATACGCAGTATTTT. Protein product: CASSFGLAGEKSTDTQYF.

This chain links TRBV7-2 with TRBJ2-3; D may be TRBD2 (5 bases). The CDR3 extends over 18 amino acids. Per germline, CDR1 SGHTA and CDR2 FQGNSA. Trimming cost V 5 bases and J 1 base, with 22 bases left between them. CDR3 protein: CASSRQPSLAVGTDTQYF. The CDR3 DNA reads as TGTGCCAGCAGCCGCCAGCCTAGCTTGGCCGTGGGCACAGATACGCAGTATTTT.

The chain links TRBV27 to TRBJ2-7, with 8 positions matching TRBD2. CDR3 length: 16 residues. Germline V lookup: CDR1 MNHEY, CDR2 SMNVEV (reference sequence). Germline trimming cut 6 bases from V and 0 bases from J; bases unmatched to any gene: 10. The CDR3 region has the DNA TGTGCCAGCAGGGACAGATTTAGCGGGACCTCCTACGAGCAGTACTTC. As protein: CASRDRFSGTSYEQYF.

Comments on this clone: Compared with germline, one end of the junction differs, possibly owing to a read error. The chain has TRBV25-1 and TRBJ1-4, with 12 bases that match TRBD1. This CDR3 has 16 amino acids. Germline V gives CDR1 MGHDK, CDR2 SYGVNS. The CDR3 sequence: CDARDRGRVANEKLFF. The CDR3 DNA is TGCGACGCCCGGGACAGGGGGCGCGTGGCTAATGAAAAACTGTTTTTT. The full variable domain, rest sourced from reference TRBV25-1 and TRBJ1-4, is EADIYQTPRYLVIGTGKKITLECSQTMGHDKMYWYQQDPGMELHLIHYSYGVNSTEKGDLSSESTVSRIRTEHFPLTLESARPSHTSQYLCDARDRGRVANEKLFFGSGTQLSVL.

This clone was observed once. The chain employs TRBV7-8 and TRBJ1-5; TRBD1 is a possible D gene (6 bases). This CDR3 has 16 residues. Germline CDR1 and CDR2: SGHVS and FQNEAQ. Trimming pared 0 bases from V and 7 bases from J, leaving 16 bases between. This CDR3 reads CASSLAVGHGGQPQHF. For the CDR3, the DNA is TGTGCCAGCAGCTTAGCAGTGGGACACGGTGGCCAGCCCCAGCATTTT.

CDR3 in amino acids: CASRPGPSGGSYEQYF. CDR3 bases: TGTGCCAGCAGACCTGGCCCTAGCGGGGGCTCCTACGAGCAGTACTTC. The genes are TRBV28 and TRBJ2-7, with 10 bases matching TRBD2. The CDR3 contains 16 residues. V lost 6 bases and J lost 0; bases outside the gene matches: 8. Germline V lookup: CDR1 MDHEN, CDR2 SYDVKM.

This rearrangement joins TRBV5-1 to TRBJ1-1, with 7 bases matching TRBD1. V gave up 4 bases and J gave up 4 bases; unmatched junction bases: 13. The CDR3 extends over 16 amino acids. CDR1 and CDR2 from the germline V gene are SGHRS and YFSETQ. The CDR3 nucleotides are TGCGCCAGCAGCCCGAGTACAGGGGCGCCGAGCACTGAAGCTTTCTTT. Translating it yields CASSPSTGAPSTEAFF.

The rearrangement uses TRBV7-2 and TRBJ2-7; the match to TRBD2 covers 13 bases. V was clipped by 3 bases and J by 2 bases; unmatched bases: 4. The CDR3 is 16 residues long. The germline V gene has CDR1 SGHTA and CDR2 FQGNSA. The CDR3 coding sequence is TGTGCCAGCAGCTTCGATGGACTAGCGGGAGCCTACGAGCAGTACTTC. Protein: CASSFDGLAGAYEQYF.

The chain carries TRBV9 and TRBJ1-3; TRBD1 is a possible D gene (5 bases). Deletions cut 0 bases from V and 3 bases from J, with 13 bases between. CDR3 length: 16 amino acids. Germline CDR1 SGDLS, CDR2 YYNGEE. The DNA for the CDR3 is TGTGCCAGCAGCGTAGGGGGGGGAACGGGTGGAAACACCATATATTTT. This encodes CASSVGGGTGGNTIYF. The full variable domain, with the rest looked up from reference TRBV9 and TRBJ1-3, is DSGVTQTPKHLITATGQRVTLRCSPRSGDLSVYWYQQSLDQGLQFLIQYYNGEERAKGNILERFSAQQFPDLHSELNLSSLELGDSALYFCASSVGGGTGGNTIYFGEGSWLTVV.

This chain links TRBV6-1 with TRBJ2-7; 7 nucleotides match TRBD1. The CDR3 runs 15 residues. CDR1 is MNHNS, CDR2 SASEGT, per germline. With V trimmed by 9 bases and J by 3 bases, 14 bases remained unmatched. The CDR3 bases are TGTGCCAGTGACCGGCAGAGGGGGCAGGTCTACGAGCAGTACTTC. Residues: CASDRQRGQVYEQYF.